The 20 T cell receptor beta chains below were found in one sample sequenced in a study of shared T cell receptors in the human thymus. The data were produced by immunoSEQ multiplex PCR, yet TCRdb's version contains in-frame clones alone and is incomplete. Of hundreds of thousands of clones listed, roughly 86% are singletons. A further study also used this sample, focusing on human thymus T cells.

Sequencing input: thymocytes. The receptors originated from a boy in the first two years of life with a congenital heart defect.

The count of this clone is one. This sample includes further DNA sequences coding for the same CDR3. The chain links TRBV7-2 to TRBJ1-1; tentatively, D is TRBD1 (6 bases). CDR3 length: 13 residues. Trimming pared 1 base from V and 4 bases from J, leaving 7 bases between. From germline, CDR1 is SGHTA and CDR2 FQGNSA. The DNA of the CDR3 is TGTGCCAGCAGCTTAGGAGGGGGCACTGAAGCTTTCTTT. This sequence encodes CASSLGGGTEAFF.

This chain uses TRBV5-6 with TRBJ2-5, with 12 bases matching TRBD2. Germline V gene sequence: CDR1 SGHDT, CDR2 YYEEEE. V was pared by 4 bases and J by 2 bases, with 6 bases of the junction left unmatched. This CDR3 is 16 amino acids long. In DNA form, the CDR3 reads TGTGCCAGCAGCGATGGACTAGCGGGGCTACAAGAGACCCAGTACTTC. As protein: CASSDGLAGLQETQYF. The full variable domain, with the rest looked up from reference TRBV5-6 and TRBJ2-5, is DAGVTQSPTHLIKTRGQQVTLRCSPKSGHDTVSWYQQALGQGPQFIFQYYEEEERQRGNFPDRFSGHQFPNYSSELNVNALLLGDSALYLCASSDGLAGLQETQYFGPGTRLLVL.

The J gene is TRBJ1-4, the V gene TRBV7-9; D is unclear. The CDR3 totals 13 residues. Trimming took off 7 bases at V and 6 bases at J, with 12 bases between the two ends. Per the germline V gene, CDR1 is SEHNR and CDR2 is FQNEAQ (reference sequence). The CDR3 sequence is CASNESGDEKLFF. CDR3 DNA: TGTGCCAGCAATGAGAGCGGAGATGAAAAACTGTTTTTT.

The chain is built from TRBV15 and TRBJ1-4; tentative D call: TRBD1 (5 bases). The CDR3 covers 17 residues. V was cut by 5 bases and J by 8 bases, with 24 bases left in between. Germline V CDR1 and CDR2: LNHNV, YYDKDF (reference sequence). The CDR3 is CATSSPYRNDSLEKLFF. The CDR3 nucleotides read TGTGCCACCAGCTCACCTTATCGAAATGACAGCCTAGAAAAACTGTTTTTT.

The chain links TRBV11-3 to TRBJ2-2; no clear D gene. The CDR3 is made up of 12 amino acids. Deletions cut 5 bases from V and 5 bases from J, with 6 bases between. Per the germline V gene, CDR1 is SGHNT and CDR2 is YENEEA. CDR3 nucleotides: TGTGCCAGCAGCATTCCGACCGGGGAGCTGTTTTTT. As protein: CASSIPTGELFF.

V and J are TRBV30 and TRBJ1-4, with unresolved D. The CDR3 contains 12 residues. The V gene lost 3 bases and the J gene lost 5 bases, with 7 bases spanning the gap. Germline CDR1 reads GTSNPN; CDR2 reads SVGIG (reference sequence). In DNA form, the CDR3 reads TGTGCCTGGAGCAGGATGAATGAAAAACTGTTTTTT. As protein: CAWSRMNEKLFF. Supplemented by reference TRBV30 and TRBJ1-4, the full variable domain reads SQTIHQWPATLVQPVGSPLSLECTVEGTSNPNLYWYRQAAGRGLQLLFYSVGIGQISSEVPQNLSASRPQDRQFILSSKKLLLSDSGFYLCAWSRMNEKLFFGSGTQLSVL.

This clone came up once. V gene TRBV4-2 combines with J gene TRBJ2-5, with 7 bases lining up with TRBD2. CDR3 length equals 18 residues. With V trimmed by 1 base and J by 11 bases, 22 bases remained unmatched. Germline loops: CDR1 LGHNA, CDR2 YNFKEQ. CDR3 protein: CASSQGPRRTRRPPEQYF. As DNA, the CDR3 is TGTGCCAGCAGCCAAGGCCCCCGTAGGACTAGACGTCCCCCGGAGCAGTACTTC.

This chain connects TRBV7-2 to TRBJ2-5; TRBD1 matches 9 bases. Germline lookup yields CDR1 SGHTA and CDR2 FQGNSA. Germline trimming cut 5 bases from V and 4 bases from J; bases unmatched to any gene: 5. This CDR3 is 14 amino acids long. The CDR3 nucleotides are TGTGCCAGCAGCCCACAGGGGGCTTTAGAGACCCAGTACTTC. This encodes CASSPQGALETQYF.

The rearrangement uses TRBV25-1 and TRBJ2-5, with 7 nucleotides matching TRBD2. V shed 7 bases and J 2 bases; nucleotides not matched to a gene: 16. The CDR3 covers 17 residues. Germline V gene lookup returns CDR1 MGHDK and CDR2 SYGVNS. The CDR3 DNA reads TGTGCCAGCAAGCTCATCGGGGCTAGCGGAGATCAAGAGACCCAGTACTTC. Residues: CASKLIGASGDQETQYF.

The rearrangement links TRBV27 to TRBJ2-7; 7 bases agree with TRBD2. This CDR3 region has 14 residues. Germline-derived CDR1 and CDR2 are MNHEY and SMNVEV (reference sequence). The trim removed 5 bases at V and 1 base at J, leaving 5 bases unmatched. CDR3 DNA sequence: TGTGCCAGCAGTGCCCTAGCGGCGTCCTACGAGCAGTACTTC. This encodes CASSALAASYEQYF.

J is TRBJ1-2 and V is TRBV30; D may be TRBD1 (6 bases). Germline assignment: CDR1 GTSNPN and CDR2 SVGIG (reference sequence). Trimming left V 8 bases short and J 2 bases short, with 15 bases between. The CDR3 extends over 13 amino acids. The CDR3 is CAGGGVLNYGYTF. In DNA form, the CDR3 reads TGTGCCGGAGGGGGGGTGCTGAACTATGGCTACACCTTC.

In its sample, this clone was seen a few times. V is TRBV28 and J is TRBJ1-2, with 7 bases fitting TRBD1. Germline V gene sequence: CDR1 MDHEN, CDR2 SYDVKM. The CDR3 totals 17 residues. The ends lost 2 bases at V and 2 bases at J; junction bases unmatched: 11. The CDR3 nucleotides are TGTGCCAGCAGTTTAAGTTGGGGGCGACAGGGAAACTATGGCTACACCTTC. Translated: CASSLSWGRQGNYGYTF.

CDR3 in DNA: TGTGCCAGCTCATTCTCAGTGGTTGGCAATCAGCCCCAGCATTTT. It yields the protein CASSFSVVGNQPQHF. V usage is TRBV28 and J usage is TRBJ1-5; unclear D gene. With 8 bases removed from V and 2 bases from J, the gap between germline ends came to 16 bases. The CDR3 has 15 residues. Germline values: CDR1 MDHEN, CDR2 SYDVKM.

V gene TRBV13 combines with J gene TRBJ1-1; D gene unclear. Germline V lookup: CDR1 PRHDT, CDR2 FYEKMQ (reference sequence). The CDR3 has 16 amino acids. Trimming left V 3 bases short and J 3 bases short, with 17 bases between. The CDR3 loop reads CASSLLGGKVYTEAFF. The CDR3 DNA reads as TGTGCCAGCAGCTTGCTGGGCGGGAAAGTTTACACTGAAGCTTTCTTT.

The V gene is TRBV29-1, the J gene TRBJ1-1; D is perhaps TRBD1 (5 bases). CDR1 SQVTM and CDR2 ANQGSEA come from the germline V gene. CDR3 size: 12 residues. V dropped 5 bases and J dropped 4 bases, with 11 bases sitting between them. For the CDR3, the DNA is TGCAGCGTTAGGCAGGGAGGCACTGAAGCTTTCTTT. Amino acids: CSVRQGGTEAFF.

The V gene is TRBV7-9, the J gene TRBJ1-6, with 9 bases that match TRBD1. Germline-derived CDR1 and CDR2 are SEHNR and FQNEAQ (reference sequence). Germline trimming cut 3 bases from V and 9 bases from J; bases unmatched to any gene: 9. The CDR3 totals 16 residues. The CDR3 loop is CASSFEGQGRGSPLHF. For the CDR3, the DNA is TGTGCCAGCAGCTTCGAGGGACAGGGAAGAGGTTCACCCCTCCACTTT.

The CDR3 DNA follows: TGTGCCAGCAGCGCCCAGGGGGTTAGCGAAAAACTGTTTTTT. Translating gives CASSAQGVSEKLFF. The chain combines TRBV11-2 with TRBJ1-4, with 7 bases fitting TRBD1. Germline trimming cut 5 bases from V and 8 bases from J; bases unmatched to any gene: 8. Per germline, CDR1 SGHAT and CDR2 FQNNGV. The CDR3 length is 14 residues.

The rearrangement uses TRBV27 and TRBJ2-6; 7 nucleotides line up with TRBD1. Per the germline V gene, CDR1 is MNHEY and CDR2 is SMNVEV (reference sequence). Trimming cost V 5 bases and J 0 bases; bases outside gene matches: 10. The CDR3 spans 18 residues. DNA for the CDR3: TGTGCCAGCAGTCCCCCAGGACAGGAGAGCTCTGGGGCCAACGTCCTGACTTTC. Protein sequence: CASSPPGQESSGANVLTF.

This clone was observed once. The chain combines TRBV6-5 with TRBJ2-1; a weak D match, TRBD2 (5 bases). Germline-derived CDR1 and CDR2 are MNHEY and SVGAGI. The CDR3 spans 14 residues. V lost 2 bases and J 5 bases, leaving 10 bases between the germline ends. CDR3 bases: TGTGCCAGCAGTTACAGCGGAACCGACAATGAGCAGTTCTTC. It translates to CASSYSGTDNEQFF.

The gene calls are TRBV5-1 and TRBJ2-3; 11 bases are shared with TRBD2. CDR3 length equals 16 residues. Germline V gives CDR1 SGHRS, CDR2 YFSETQ. V trimming: 4 bases; J trimming: 2 bases; junction bases outside the gene matches: 6. This chain's CDR3 is CASSPGLAEYTDTQYF. DNA for the CDR3: TGCGCCAGCAGCCCGGGACTAGCGGAATACACAGATACGCAGTATTTT. Drawing the rest from reference TRBV5-1 and TRBJ2-3, the complete variable domain is KAGVTQTPRYLIKTRGQQVTLSCSPISGHRSVSWYQQTPGQGLQFLFEYFSETQRNKGNFPGRFSGRQFSNSRSEMNVSTLELGDSALYLCASSPGLAEYTDTQYFGPGTRLTVL.